These 12 T cell receptor beta chains were all obtained from the same sample, sequenced in a study of shared clonotypes between healthy human individuals. Profiling relied on immunoSEQ multiplex PCR, and the TCRdb table lists in-frame clones only, not all of them. The sample includes just over 2,000,000 clones, roughly 94% of them seen just once. The naive CD8 fraction comprised CD45RO-negative cells positively selected for CCR7 and excluded terminally differentiated effector memory CD45RA+ cells. The sequencing sample was made of naive CD8+ T cells sorted from blood. These receptors all stem from a man aged 18 to 29 in good health.

This clone was detected once. J is TRBJ2-1 and V is TRBV27; D remains unclear. Trimming cost V 6 bases and J 5 bases, with 14 bases left between them. Per the germline V gene, CDR1 is MNHEY and CDR2 is SMNVEV (reference sequence). The CDR3 runs 14 residues. The CDR3 loop is CASSPMTTHNEQFF. The CDR3 bases are TGTGCCAGCAGCCCTATGACCACTCACAATGAGCAGTTCTTC.

The chain carries TRBV5-6 and TRBJ1-6, with TRBD1 identical over 7 bases. V was clipped by 1 base and J by 2 bases; unmatched bases: 6. The CDR3 runs 17 residues. Germline CDR1 and CDR2: SGHDT and YYEEEE. The CDR3 DNA is TGTGCCAGCAGCTTGATTCAGGGGGGAGCCTATAATTCACCCCTCCACTTT. Its protein is CASSLIQGGAYNSPLHF.

The chain combines TRBV7-9 with TRBJ2-7; the D gene is possibly TRBD1 (5 bases). CDR3 length: 14 residues. Germline V CDR1 and CDR2: SEHNR, FQNEAQ (reference sequence). V lost 1 base and J 5 bases, leaving 12 bases between the germline ends. The CDR3 DNA reads TGTGCCAGCAGCTTAGGGGGCAGTTCGGACGAGCAGTACTTC. It specifies CASSLGGSSDEQYF. The whole variable domain, remainder taken from reference TRBV7-9 and TRBJ2-7, is DTGVSQNPRHKITKRGQNVTFRCDPISEHNRLYWYRQTLGQGPEFLTYFQNEAQLEKSRLLSDRFSAERPKGSFSTLEIQRTEQGDSAMYLCASSLGGSSDEQYFGPGTRLTVT.

The chain joins TRBV4-1 to TRBJ2-5; 7 nucleotides align to TRBD1. CDR1 and CDR2 from the germline V gene are MGHRA and YSYEKL. Unmatched junction bases numbered 2, after V lost 0 bases and J lost 4 bases. The CDR3 is 14 amino acids. CDR3 sequence (DNA): TGCGCCAGCAGCCAAGAGGCAGGGGGAGAGACCCAGTACTTC. Translating gives CASSQEAGGETQYF.

The chain carries TRBV7-2 and TRBJ2-1, with 14 bases aligning to TRBD2. V gave up 4 bases and J gave up 8 bases; unmatched junction bases: 13. Germline V CDR1 and CDR2: SGHTA, FQGNSA. The CDR3 is made up of 18 amino acids. The CDR3 here is CASSSRETSGGAVDEQFF. The DNA of the CDR3 is TGTGCCAGCAGCTCCCGCGAGACTAGCGGGGGGGCCGTAGATGAGCAGTTCTTC.

The chain is built from TRBV28 and TRBJ2-5; D perhaps matches TRBD2 (5 bases). The J call may be faulty, since TRBJ2-7 better matches the DNA end. The CDR3 is 13 amino acids. Germline assignment: CDR1 MDHEN and CDR2 SYDVKM. The CDR3 DNA reads TGTGCCAGCAGTCCCCACGCGGGCTACGAGCAGTACTTC. Its translation is CASSPHAGYEQYF.

J is TRBJ2-7 and V is TRBV2; 9 bases match TRBD1. The ends lost 5 bases at V and 5 bases at J; junction bases unmatched: 7. CDR3 size: 14 residues. The germline gives CDR1 SNHLY, CDR2 FYNNEI. CDR3 loop: CASSSGQGVDEQYF. The CDR3 nucleotides are TGTGCCAGCAGTTCGGGACAGGGTGTCGACGAGCAGTACTTC.

J is TRBJ2-2 and V is TRBV6-1, with 11 bases fitting TRBD2. J lost 0 bases, V lost 1 base, and 4 bases had no gene match. The germline V gene encodes CDR1 MNHNS and CDR2 SASEGT. The CDR3 is made up of 18 amino acids. The CDR3 nucleotides are TGTGCCAGCAGTGAAGAGTGGGGACTAGCGGCGAACACCGGGGAGCTGTTTTTT. Translated: CASSEEWGLAANTGELFF.

The V call is TRBV7-6, the J call TRBJ1-5, with TRBD1 as a possible D gene (6 bases). The germline CDR1 and CDR2 sequences are SGHVS and FNYEAQ. Trimming removed 2 bases at V and 7 bases at J, with 15 bases between. The CDR3 consists of 15 residues. This CDR3 is CASSLMGGAGQPQHF. The CDR3 region has the DNA TGTGCCAGCAGCTTAATGGGGGGCGCAGGCCAGCCCCAGCATTTT.

This chain links TRBV7-8 with TRBJ1-1; D ambiguous. V shed 1 base and J shed 2 bases, with 11 bases lying between them. Germline V gene lookup returns CDR1 SGHVS and CDR2 FQNEAQ. This CDR3 has 15 residues. CDR3 region: CASSLELGLNTEAFF. The CDR3, as DNA: TGTGCCAGCAGCTTAGAACTGGGATTAAACACTGAAGCTTTCTTT.

Turning to this clone: Other DNA sequences within the sample encode an identical CDR3. This sequence joins TRBV4-1 and TRBJ2-7, with 7 nucleotides matching TRBD1. V gave up 1 base and J gave up 0 bases; unmatched junction bases: 3. The CDR3 spans 15 residues. Germline CDR1 is MGHRA and CDR2 is YSYEKL. The CDR3 DNA reads as TGCGCCAGCAGCCAAGGAGACAGGGCCTCCTACGAGCAGTACTTC. Protein sequence: CASSQGDRASYEQYF.

The rearrangement uses TRBV28 and TRBJ2-7; D is uncertain. This CDR3 spans 14 amino acids. The V end was cut by 1 base, the J end by 2 bases, with 9 bases between. Germline V gene lookup returns CDR1 MDHEN and CDR2 SYDVKM. CDR3 region: CASSLSPEAYEQYF. CDR3 nucleotides: TGTGCCAGCAGTTTATCCCCAGAAGCCTACGAGCAGTACTTC.